This T cell receptor beta chain was captured by sequencing in a study of blood T cell repertoires in COVID-19. This CDR3 comprises 11 residues. Germline loops: CDR1 GTSNPN, CDR2 SVGIG (reference sequence). This clone was found a few times. The junction shows a germline mismatch at one end, possibly a read error. Repertoires were generated with immunoSEQ multiplex PCR, while TCRdb's copy carries only in-frame clones and drops some. The sample holds about 86,000 clones; 75% to 90% are singletons and the top ten take 31%. The specimen was peripheral blood. This clonotype was obtained from an elderly woman with active or convalescent COVID-19. The gene calls are TRBV30 and TRBJ1-1; D is unresolved. CDR3 loop: CAGRRGVEAFF. The CDR3 DNA is TGTGCCGGGAGGCGAGGAGTCGAAGCTTTCTTT. Filled out from reference TRBV30 and TRBJ1-1, the complete variable domain reads SQTIHQWPATLVQPVGSPLSLECTVEGTSNPNLYWYRQAAGRGLQLLFYSVGIGQISSEVPQNLSASRPQDRQFILSSKKLLLSDSGFYLCAGRRGVEAFFGQGTRLTVV.